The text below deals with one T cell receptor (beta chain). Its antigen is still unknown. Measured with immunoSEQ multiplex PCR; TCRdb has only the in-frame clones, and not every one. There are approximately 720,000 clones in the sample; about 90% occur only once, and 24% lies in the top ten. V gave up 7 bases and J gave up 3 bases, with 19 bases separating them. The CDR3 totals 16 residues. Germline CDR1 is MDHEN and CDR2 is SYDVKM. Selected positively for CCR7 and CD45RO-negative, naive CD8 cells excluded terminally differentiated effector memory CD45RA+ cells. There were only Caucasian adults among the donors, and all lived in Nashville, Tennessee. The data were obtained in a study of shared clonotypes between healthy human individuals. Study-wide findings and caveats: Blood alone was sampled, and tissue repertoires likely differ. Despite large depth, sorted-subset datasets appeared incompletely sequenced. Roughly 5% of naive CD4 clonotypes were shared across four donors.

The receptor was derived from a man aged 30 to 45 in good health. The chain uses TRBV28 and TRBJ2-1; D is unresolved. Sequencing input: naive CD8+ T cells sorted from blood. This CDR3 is CASIPPYGRDYNEQFF. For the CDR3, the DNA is TGTGCCAGCATCCCCCCATACGGGCGAGACTACAATGAGCAGTTCTTC.